These T cell receptor beta chains were read from a single sample in a study of synovial regulatory T cells in juvenile arthritis. Sequencing used immunoSEQ multiplex PCR; TCRdb keeps in-frame clones, though not all of them. This sample's table has around 2,600 clones. Sequenced material: Treg cells from the synovium. The source of these receptors is a donor aged 2-35 years with juvenile idiopathic arthritis. CDR3s include the opening cysteine and the closing phenylalanine or tryptophan. Clone size is not always given. Where it is, it says once, few, many or a class for expanded clones.

V: TRBV20-1; J: TRBJ2-3; size: NA; CDR3: CSAHRGDTQYF
V: TRBV11-2; J: TRBJ2-1; size: NA; CDR3: CASSLHQGFGYNEQFF
V: TRBV11-2; J: TRBJ1-4; size: NA; CDR3: CASSPRTGGAGEKLFF
V: TRBV7-8; J: TRBJ2-7; size: medium-sized; CDR3: CASSSRTPRGASGHYEQYF
V: TRBV6-6; J: TRBJ1-2; size: NA; CDR3: CASSYLGGNYGYTF
V: TRBV7-2; J: TRBJ1-5; size: NA; CDR3: CASSYGTGSNQPQHF
V: TRBV7-6; J: TRBJ1-3; size: NA; CDR3: CASSLAGTGNTIYF
V: TRBV27; J: TRBJ1-2; size: medium-sized; CDR3: CASTGYRDRGLDGYTF
V: TRBV6-5; J: TRBJ1-2; size: medium-sized; CDR3: CASSPFPPGGYTF
V: TRBV5-1; J: TRBJ2-1; size: NA; CDR3: CASSLAGEGLDEQFF
V: TRBV27; J: TRBJ2-1; size: NA; CDR3: CASTNWGPLYNEQFF
V: TRBV11-2; J: TRBJ1-2; size: medium-sized; CDR3: CASSLAHGGGYTF
V: TRBV5-1; J: TRBJ2-1; size: NA; CDR3: CASRRTGGTFEQFF
V: TRBV29-1; J: TRBJ2-7; size: NA; CDR3: CSVFGTISYEQYF
V: TRBV21-1; J: TRBJ1-6; size: NA; CDR3: CASRTQGGTYNSPLHF
V: TRBV5-1; J: TRBJ2-1; size: NA; CDR3: CASSLVSGRANNEQFF
V: TRBV10-3; J: TRBJ1-1; size: NA; CDR3: CAISLTGQMNTEAFF
V: TRBV6-1; J: TRBJ1-2; size: NA; CDR3: CASSAYLRAGSNYGYTF
V: TRBV29-1; J: TRBJ2-3; size: NA; CDR3: CSVSGTSGFSTDTQYF
V: TRBV9; J: TRBJ2-3; size: NA; CDR3: CASSVGRLAETDTQYF
V: TRBV6-6; J: TRBJ2-7; size: NA; CDR3: CASSYSSYEQYF
V: TRBV18; J: TRBJ1-4; size: medium-sized; CDR3: CASSPQLSGTNEKLFF
V: TRBV5-1; J: TRBJ2-1; size: NA; CDR3: CASSLLGSASYNEQFF
V: TRBV6-6; J: TRBJ2-5; size: NA; CDR3: CASEGGGGRAGETQYF
V: TRBV6-5; J: TRBJ1-4; size: NA; CDR3: CASSYSGFATNEKLFF
V: TRBV12-2; J: TRBJ1-1; size: medium-sized; CDR3: CASRPTGDTEAFF
V: TRBV7-6; J: TRBJ2-7; size: medium-sized; CDR3: CASSYRQEGIYEQYF
V: TRBV7-9; J: TRBJ2-7; size: NA; CDR3: CASSLEGGGVYEQYF
V: TRBV2; J: TRBJ1-2; size: NA; CDR3: CASSESRGYTF
V: TRBV10-3; J: TRBJ1-2; size: NA; CDR3: CAISESGDHYGYTF